The entry that follows covers one TCR beta chain sequence. A few counts support this clonotype. Its antigen has not been determined. Base qualities are not recorded, but no much larger clone differs from it by a single base. PBMCs were isolated by Ficoll-Paque density gradient centrifugation. The sample comes from a study of T-cell memory formation after mild COVID-19 (dated by TCRdb to 2020 to 2023). For the study in its entirety: Most TCR sequence clusters were specific to one of the two donors. In two donors, T-cell clones that expanded and contracted after mild COVID-19 were followed by sequencing TCRalpha and TCRbeta repertoires longitudinally. The cohort was made up of two young adult volunteers, one female and one male, who were previously healthy. Overall study outcomes, separate from this receptor: The detection of some responding clones in pre-infection memory suggests that pre-existing cross-reactive memory T cells joined the SARS-CoV-2 response. Clones contracting from day 15 to 85 had balanced CD4/CD8 phenotypes, while a second wave expanding from day 15 to 37 was biased towards CD4+. Contracting CD4+ clones turned up mainly in the CM and EM memory subsets, whereas EMRA was where CD8+ clones were enriched. Only two mild cases were covered by the study, and larger cohorts that include severe cases with pre-infection samples were considered necessary. The second-wave clones that peaked on day 37 were not confirmed to be SARS-CoV-2 specific.

CDR1 and CDR2 were assigned from the germline V gene as SGHVS and FNYEAQ. Here V drops 5 bases and J drops 0 bases, and the junction holds 10 bases not matched to any gene. The CDR3, cysteine through phenylalanine, is 18 amino acids long. Of the read, only the CDR3 DNA is kept; its 54 bases are in frame from base 1. Sequenced using an Illumina NovaSeq 6000. Using 5'RACE with constant-segment primers, TCRalpha and TCRbeta cDNA libraries were constructed, with sample barcodes and unique molecular identifiers added in the process. RNA was extracted from every sample with Trizol reagent. Libraries were amplified in two PCR steps, with a second sample barcode and Illumina TruSeq adapters added in the second step. The libraries were sequenced on an Illumina NovaSeq using 2 x 150 bp paired-end reads. As for the authors' bioinformatics: Demultiplexing of reads and collapsing into UMI-guided consensus sequences were performed with migec v1.2.7. Using mixcr v2.1.11, UMI consensuses were aligned to TRA and TRB V and J templates and then assembled into clonotypes. A clonotype was counted as expanded or contracted only when both edgeR and NoisET called the clonotype significant, with the noise models trained on biological replicates. edgeR calls used a false discovery rate-adjusted p below 0.01 and a log2 fold-change threshold of 1. As an exploratory analysis of dynamics, max-normalized trajectories of the 1000 most abundant clonotypes were examined with PCA combined with hierarchical clustering. Separately sequenced CD4+ and CD8+ repertoires were used to assign a CD4 or CD8 phenotype to each responding clone. TCRdb reran the public reads through fastp at Q25 and MiXCR, keeping productive beta chains. One record per CDR3 amino acid sequence lists the most common genes and DNA. These V and J calls are TCRdb output, not the study's own analysis. The sample profile shows 550,000 to 600,000 distinct CDR3 sequences; about 22% of them were found once. About 8.2% of the sample belongs to the ten largest clones.

This receptor chain uses TRBV7-6 and TRBJ2-6; TRBD1 fits 7 bases in the junction. The clonotype comes from an adult woman who had mild COVID-19 (a few samples of this study predate the infection). The sample titles of this study are shuffled in the database, so cell type and time point are left out; the donor was told from shared clones. The source material was PBMCs or a T cell subset sorted from them (not recorded which). The DNA is as follows: TGTGCCAGCAGCAGAACGACAGGGCCAATCTCTGGGGCCAACGTCCTGACTTTC. Translated, this is CASSRTTGPISGANVLTF.